This TCR gamma chain was profiled in a study of Vδ1+ human thymocytes. Worth noting for this clone: Its antigen is currently unknown.

In germline, CDR1 is GITISATS, CDR2 ISYDGTV (reference sequence). CDR3 length: 14 amino acids. Losses at the gene ends were 2 bases for V and 9 bases for J; bases not matched to a gene: 13. Study observations and caveats: Highly polyclonal TRG and TRD repertoires with Gaussian CDR3 length distributions appeared in thymus. TRG sequences recurred across donors, whereas TRD sequences stayed essentially private.

Sequences come from RNA converted to cDNA by reverse transcription. The CDR3 regions were amplified by multiplex PCR from V-gene primers to a constant-region primer. TCRdb re-called clones from the multiplex PCR reads using CATT. The sample carries about 27,000 gamma-chain clones, more than 15% recorded once. The sequenced sample was Vdelta1+ gamma-delta thymocytes from the thymus. Described subset: FACS-sorted CD3+ TCRalphabeta- TCRVdelta1+ TCRVdelta2- thymocytes. This TCR was recovered from a boy under two years old who had congenital heart surgery. The chain couples TRGV9 to TRGJ1 or TRGJ2. The CDR3 spells CALWEAPGCGKKLF. DNA of the CDR3: TGTGCCTTGTGGGAGGCCCCTGGGTGCGGTAAGAAACTCTTT.